The T cell receptor (beta chain) under discussion was sequenced for a study of shared clonotypes between healthy human individuals. Study-level points and caveats: Owing to a small donor count, the genetic and exposure-history diversity represented was limited.

Terminally differentiated effector memory CD45RA+ cells were left out of the naive CD8 fraction, which was CD45RO-negative and positively selected for CCR7. Note on this clone: Its antigen is unknown.

Genomic DNA of each subset was evenly split across several immunoSEQ plates. Sorted subsets were amplified in replicate PCRs using around 220 ng DNA, approximately 30,000 T cell genomes. Method: immunoSEQ multiplex PCR; TCRdb's copy keeps in-frame clones and lacks some. Seen here are more than 2 million clones, about 94% observed once, and the top ten hold more than 0.95%. The sample taken for sequencing was naive CD8+ T cells sorted from blood. The receptor was isolated from a man younger than 35 in good health.

DNA of the CDR3: TGTGCCAGTAGCTCGGACGGGGAAAACATTCAGTACTTC. Its protein product is CASSSDGENIQYF. The V gene is TRBV19, the J gene TRBJ2-4; the D gene is possibly TRBD2 (5 bases). Trimming took off 6 bases at V and 5 bases at J, with 11 bases between the two ends. CDR3 length: 13 residues. In germline, CDR1 is LNHDA, CDR2 SQIVND (reference sequence).